This T cell receptor beta chain was captured in a study of OX40 agonist ivuxolimab in advanced cancers. Turning to the study itself: Earlier treatment with anti-PD-1, anti-PD-L1 or anti-CTLA-4 was permitted, and less than 50% had received some.

Germline assignment: CDR1 SEHNR and CDR2 FQNEAQ (reference sequence). Trimming removed 5 bases at V and 1 base at J, with 12 bases between. The CDR3 is made up of 14 amino acids. Profiled with immunoSEQ multiplex PCR; TCRdb holds only in-frame clones, not every one. Among roughly 60,000 clones listed, about 90% were seen once. A word on this clone: Antigen: not known.

Notes on the study in general: Expanded peripheral T-cell antigen specificity went undetermined. Among T cells, CD8+ cells averaged more expanded clones than CD4+ cells. The 0.1-3.0 mg/kg partial responders had among the lowest clonal expansion.

The chain links TRBV7-9 to TRBJ2-7; D unresolved. This clonotype was obtained from an adult with an advanced solid tumor such as melanoma, head and neck, liver or kidney cancer. Sequenced material: CD4+ or CD8+ T cells sorted from blood, taken in a trial of the OX40 agonist ivuxolimab. In DNA, the CDR3 is TGTGCCAGCAGCCTGAAGGGCCAGTCCTACGAGCAGTACTTC. It is translated as CASSLKGQSYEQYF.